The T cell receptor beta chain described here comes from a study of Ad26.COV2.S vaccination and SARS-CoV-2 variants. General study findings and limits: Spike-specific TCR breadth was greater in vaccine than placebo recipients.

The CDR3 spans 14 residues. Germline CDR1 reads SGHRS; CDR2 reads YFSETQ. With V trimmed by 3 bases and J by 4 bases, 4 bases remained unmatched. Here immunoSEQ multiplex PCR was the method, and the copy in TCRdb shows in-frame clones only, minus some. This sample has under 550,000 clones, with 85% to 90% found just once. As to this clone: Its target is not known.

The treatment is: approximately 18 received Ad26.COV2.S at low or high dose, single or two shots; roughly five received placebo; per-sample allocation not given. Sampling happened 63 days after the first vaccine or placebo injection. Vaccination employed an Ad26 vector expressing the Wuhan-strain SARS-CoV-2 spike. This sequence was found in a person between 18 and 60 years old who received the Ad26.COV2.S COVID-19 vaccine or a placebo. The input for sequencing was peripheral blood, taken in a trial of Ad26.COV2.S vaccine versus placebo. The rearrangement uses TRBV5-1 and TRBJ2-3, with 8 positions matching TRBD1. In DNA, the CDR3 is TGCGCCAGCAGCTGGACAGGGAGCGCAGATACGCAGTATTTT. This translates into CASSWTGSADTQYF.